Below, 21 T cell receptor beta chains from the same sample are listed, as sequenced in a study of blood T cell repertoires in COVID-19. Repertoires were generated with immunoSEQ multiplex PCR, while TCRdb's copy carries only in-frame clones and drops some. The data show around 240,000 clones, approximately 82% seen once. Sequenced input: peripheral blood. These receptors were collected from a woman aged 80 or older with acute or convalescent COVID-19.

The chain couples TRBV10-3 to TRBJ1-2, with 9 bases identical to TRBD1. There are 12 residues in the CDR3. The germline gives CDR1 ENHRY, CDR2 SYGVKD. V gave up 8 bases and J gave up 8 bases; unmatched junction bases: 6. The CDR3 DNA reads as TGTGCCATCTCGGACAGGGGAGAAGGCTACACCTTC. Protein product: CAISDRGEGYTF.

This clone came up once. The gene calls are TRBV19 and TRBJ2-1; 9 bases map to TRBD2. The germline CDR1 and CDR2 sequences are LNHDA and SQIVND (reference sequence). The CDR3 loop spans 14 amino acids. The trim removed 6 bases at V and 4 bases at J, leaving 4 bases unmatched. CDR3 DNA sequence: TGTGCCAGTAGGACTAGCGGAGCTTACAATGAGCAGTTCTTC. Amino acids: CASRTSGAYNEQFF.

This clone was recorded only once. The chain links TRBV5-1 to TRBJ1-2; D call uncertain. This CDR3 comprises 16 residues. CDR1 is SGHRS, CDR2 YFSETQ, per germline. V was trimmed by 1 base and J by 2 bases, leaving 15 bases between them. CDR3 sequence (DNA): TGCGCCAGCAGCTTGTCGTTTTTGAGGGAGAACTATGGCTACACCTTC. It specifies CASSLSFLRENYGYTF.

The chain's CDR3 is CASSSGVKNSPLHF. The CDR3 DNA reads as TGTGCCAGCAGTTCAGGGGTAAAGAATTCACCCCTCCACTTT. The chain uses TRBV6-5 and TRBJ1-6, with a weak D call TRBD1 (6 bases). The germline V gene has CDR1 MNHEY and CDR2 SVGAGI. CDR3 length: 14 residues. V gave up 4 bases and J gave up 7 bases, with 11 bases separating them.

This clone was counted once. This rearrangement joins TRBV7-2 to TRBJ2-3, with 7 nucleotides matching TRBD2. J was trimmed by 4 bases and V by 5 bases; bases with no gene match: 15. Germline CDR1 is SGHTA and CDR2 is FQGNSA. The length of the CDR3 is 17 residues. This CDR3 is CASSPPGLTGGSDTQYF. CDR3 nucleotides: TGTGCCAGCAGCCCACCTGGACTAACGGGGGGATCAGATACGCAGTATTTT.

The J gene is TRBJ1-1, the V gene TRBV5-4; 9 bases are shared with TRBD1. The CDR3 is 14 amino acids. Trimming at V came to 3 bases and at J to 4 bases, leaving 4 bases not matched to a gene. In germline, CDR1 is SGHNT, CDR2 YYREEE (reference sequence). CDR3 residues: CASSYGQGSTEAFF. CDR3 bases: TGTGCCAGCAGCTATGGACAGGGGAGCACTGAAGCTTTCTTT. The full variable domain, rest sourced from reference TRBV5-4 and TRBJ1-1, is ETGVTQSPTHLIKTRGQQVTLRCSSQSGHNTVSWYQQALGQGPQFIFQYYREEENGRGNFPPRFSGLQFPNYSSELNVNALELDDSALYLCASSYGQGSTEAFFGQGTRLTVV.

CDR3 sequence: CATSRDAPRYGYTF. The DNA for the CDR3 is TGTGCCACCAGCAGAGATGCGCCGAGGTATGGCTACACCTTC. This sequence joins TRBV15 and TRBJ1-2; D unclear. Germline V lookup: CDR1 LNHNV, CDR2 YYDKDF (reference sequence). The CDR3 runs to 14 residues. Between the trimmed V and J ends, which lost 0 bases and 5 bases, there was a span of 10 bases.

The chain joins TRBV2 to TRBJ1-5; weak D call: TRBD1 (5 bases). Trimming left V 3 bases short and J 6 bases short, with 12 bases between. The CDR3 is 14 residues long. Per germline, CDR1 SNHLY and CDR2 FYNNEI. CDR3 protein: CASSEQGIFQPQHF. The DNA for the CDR3 is TGTGCCAGCAGTGAGCAGGGTATATTTCAGCCCCAGCATTTT.

The chain couples TRBV7-2 to TRBJ1-2, with D perhaps matching TRBD1 (6 bases). Trimming removed 3 bases at V and 8 bases at J, with 19 bases between. Germline assignment: CDR1 SGHTA and CDR2 FQGNSA. The CDR3 extends over 15 amino acids. In DNA form, the CDR3 reads TGTGCCAGCAGCTTGGGGGCCCTCGACTCGCAAGGCTACACCTTC. As protein: CASSLGALDSQGYTF.

The chain recombines TRBV5-1 with TRBJ2-2, with TRBD1 as a possible D gene (6 bases). The V end lost 9 bases, the J end lost 5 bases, and 17 bases lay between the germline ends. Per germline, CDR1 SGHRS and CDR2 YFSETQ. CDR3 size: 14 residues. CDR3 sequence (DNA): TGCGCCACTGCAGGGGACGGCGTTACCGGGGAGCTGTTTTTT. The encoded protein is CATAGDGVTGELFF.

J is TRBJ1-4 and V is TRBV30; possible D gene TRBD1, 6 bases. The germline V gene encodes CDR1 GTSNPN and CDR2 SVGIG (reference sequence). Deletions cut 3 bases from V and 5 bases from J, with 13 bases between. The CDR3 is 14 residues long. The CDR3 loop reads CAWRTRGGNEKLFF. In DNA, the CDR3 is TGTGCCTGGAGGACTAGGGGGGGAAATGAAAAACTGTTTTTT.

This clone was observed once. The V call is TRBV28, the J call TRBJ1-1, with 8 positions matching TRBD1. The CDR3 is 12 amino acids. V trimming: 10 bases; J trimming: 11 bases; junction bases outside the gene matches: 12. In germline, CDR1 is MDHEN, CDR2 SYDVKM. CDR3 sequence: CATEDRDDRAFF. The CDR3 nucleotides are TGTGCCACCGAGGACAGGGATGATAGGGCTTTCTTT.

The rearrangement uses TRBV3-1 (or the pseudogene TRBV3-2) and TRBJ2-1, with 7 bases aligning to TRBD2. This CDR3 has 13 amino acids. V shed 0 bases, J shed 15 bases, and the junction held 8 bases outside the gene matches. From germline, CDR1 is LGHDT and CDR2 YNNKEL (reference sequence). The CDR3 sequence is CASSQDGLVQAFF. The CDR3 region has the DNA TGTGCCAGCAGCCAAGACGGACTAGTGCAAGCGTTCTTC.

The V gene is TRBV18, the J gene TRBJ2-5; D is perhaps TRBD2 (5 bases). Looked up from germline, CDR1 is KGHSH and CDR2 is LQKENI. Trimming pared 6 bases from V and 2 bases from J, leaving 13 bases between. The length of the CDR3 is 14 residues. The CDR3 sequence: CASSGGLQQETQYF. The CDR3 nucleotides read TGTGCCAGCTCGGGCGGGCTCCAACAAGAGACCCAGTACTTC.

The chain carries TRBV7-9 and TRBJ1-2; no reliable D call. Germline V gene lookup returns CDR1 SEHNR and CDR2 FQNEAQ (reference sequence). Deletions cut 0 bases from V and 4 bases from J, with 9 bases between. The CDR3 has 14 residues. The CDR3 sequence: CASSLAGNPYGYTF. The CDR3 DNA follows: TGTGCCAGCAGCTTAGCGGGCAACCCCTATGGCTACACCTTC.

This clone came up once. The CDR3 DNA follows: TGTGCCACCAACCATGGACTCACAGATACGCAGTATTTT. The encoded protein is CATNHGLTDTQYF. The chain has TRBV24-1 and TRBJ2-3; possibly TRBD2 for D (5 bases). Germline assignment: CDR1 KGHDR and CDR2 SFDVKD. Trimming left V 8 bases short and J 2 bases short, with 10 bases between. The CDR3 is made up of 13 amino acids.

This clone appeared a single time. The CDR3 loop reads CASSLELREGRKLFF. CDR3 sequence (DNA): TGTGCCAGCAGCTTAGAGCTCAGGGAAGGAAGAAAACTGTTTTTT. This chain joins TRBV7-9 and TRBJ1-4; weak D call: TRBD1 (5 bases). The CDR3 sequence is 15 residues long. From germline, CDR1 is SEHNR and CDR2 FQNEAQ (reference sequence). Trimming removed 1 base from V and 10 bases from J, with 16 bases in between.

The chain carries TRBV7-3 and TRBJ2-3; perhaps TRBD2 as D (5 bases). V dropped 5 bases and J dropped 4 bases, with 13 bases sitting between them. Germline CDR1 and CDR2: SGHTA and FQGTGA. The CDR3 has 14 residues. The CDR3 spells CASSHEGQPDTQYF. CDR3 nucleotide sequence: TGTGCCAGCAGCCATGAGGGCCAACCAGATACGCAGTATTTT.

With respect to this clone: Different DNA sequences within this sample yield the same CDR3. This sequence joins TRBV7-2 and TRBJ2-1; 12 nucleotides align to TRBD2. Germline CDR1 and CDR2: SGHTA and FQGNSA. The CDR3 length is 14 residues. Trimming cost V 6 bases and J 9 bases; bases outside gene matches: 6. This CDR3 is CASSLAGGPSEQFF. CDR3 bases: TGTGCCAGCAGTCTAGCGGGAGGGCCGAGTGAGCAGTTCTTC.

The chain combines TRBV9 with TRBJ1-2; D gene uncertain. Trimming took 4 bases from V and 5 from J, leaving 12 bases between them. CDR1 is SGDLS and CDR2 is YYNGEE in the germline V gene. The CDR3 is 13 amino acids. The DNA of the CDR3 is TGTGCCAGCAGCACGCCGGGAAATTATGGCTACACCTTC. Amino acids: CASSTPGNYGYTF.

The chain has TRBV27 and TRBJ1-5, with 9 bases that match TRBD1. The CDR3 runs to 15 residues. V lost 5 bases and J lost 5; bases outside the gene matches: 7. Germline V lookup: CDR1 MNHEY, CDR2 SMNVEV (reference sequence). The CDR3 sequence: CASSPGGQGHQPQHF. For the CDR3, the DNA is TGTGCCAGCAGTCCTGGGGGACAGGGTCATCAGCCCCAGCATTTT.